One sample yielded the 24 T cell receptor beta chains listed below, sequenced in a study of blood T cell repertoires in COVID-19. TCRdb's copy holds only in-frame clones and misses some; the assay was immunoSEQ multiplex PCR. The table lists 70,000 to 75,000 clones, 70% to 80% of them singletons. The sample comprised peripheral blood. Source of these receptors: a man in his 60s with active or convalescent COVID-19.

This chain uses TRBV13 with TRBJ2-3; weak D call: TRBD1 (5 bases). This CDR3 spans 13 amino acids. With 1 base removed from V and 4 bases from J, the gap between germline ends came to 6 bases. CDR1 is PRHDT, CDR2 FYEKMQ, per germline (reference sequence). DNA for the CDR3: TGTGCCAGCAGCTTAGAAGGGGCAGATACGCAGTATTTT. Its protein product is CASSLEGADTQYF.

In nucleotides, the CDR3 is TGTGCCAGCAGTGAAGAGCGTCGCAGCTCCTATAATTCACCCCTCCACTTT. It encodes CASSEERRSSYNSPLHF. The J gene is TRBJ1-6, the V gene TRBV6-1; the D is unclear. Germline CDR1 is MNHNS and CDR2 is SASEGT. This CDR3 is built from 17 residues. V was trimmed by 1 base and J by 0 bases, leaving 10 bases between them.

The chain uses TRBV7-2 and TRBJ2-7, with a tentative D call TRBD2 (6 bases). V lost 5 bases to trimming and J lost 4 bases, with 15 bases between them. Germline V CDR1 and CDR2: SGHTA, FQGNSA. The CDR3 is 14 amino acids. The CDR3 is CASSGGNVVYEQYF. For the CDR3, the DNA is TGTGCCAGCAGCGGGGGGAACGTAGTGTACGAGCAGTACTTC.

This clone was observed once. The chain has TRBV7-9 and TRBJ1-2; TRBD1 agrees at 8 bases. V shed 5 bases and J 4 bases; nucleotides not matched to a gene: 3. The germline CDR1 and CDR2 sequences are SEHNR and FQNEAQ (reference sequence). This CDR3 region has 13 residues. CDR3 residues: CASSPTGAYGYTF. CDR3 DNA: TGTGCCAGCAGCCCGACAGGGGCCTATGGCTACACCTTC.

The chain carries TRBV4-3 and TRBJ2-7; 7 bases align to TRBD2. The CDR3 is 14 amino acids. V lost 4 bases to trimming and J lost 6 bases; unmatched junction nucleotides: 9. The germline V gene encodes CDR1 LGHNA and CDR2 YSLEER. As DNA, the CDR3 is TGCGCCAGCAGCCGTCAGCGGGGCGACGGCGAGCAGTACTTC. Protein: CASSRQRGDGEQYF.

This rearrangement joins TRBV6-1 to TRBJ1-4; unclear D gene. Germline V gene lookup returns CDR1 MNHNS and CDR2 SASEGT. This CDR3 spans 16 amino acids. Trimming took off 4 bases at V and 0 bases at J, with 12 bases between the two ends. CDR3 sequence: CASSAIESATNEKLFF. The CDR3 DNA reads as TGTGCCAGCAGTGCAATTGAGTCCGCAACTAATGAAAAACTGTTTTTT.

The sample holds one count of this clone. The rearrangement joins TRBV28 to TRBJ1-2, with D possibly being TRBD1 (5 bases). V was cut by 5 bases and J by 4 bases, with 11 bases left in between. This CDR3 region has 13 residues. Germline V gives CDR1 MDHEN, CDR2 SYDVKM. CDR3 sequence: CASSLQGSYGYTF. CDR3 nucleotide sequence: TGTGCCAGCAGTCTCCAGGGCTCCTATGGCTACACCTTC.

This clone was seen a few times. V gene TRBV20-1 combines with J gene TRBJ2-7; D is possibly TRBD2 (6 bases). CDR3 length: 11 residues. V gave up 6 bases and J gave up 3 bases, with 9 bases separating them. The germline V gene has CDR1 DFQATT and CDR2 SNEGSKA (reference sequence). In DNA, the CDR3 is TGCAGTGCACGACTAGACTACGAGCAGTACTTC. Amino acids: CSARLDYEQYF.

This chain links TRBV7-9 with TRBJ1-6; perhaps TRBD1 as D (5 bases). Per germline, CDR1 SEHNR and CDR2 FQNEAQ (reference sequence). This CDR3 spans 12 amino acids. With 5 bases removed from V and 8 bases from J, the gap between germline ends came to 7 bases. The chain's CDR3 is CASSPGYSPLHF. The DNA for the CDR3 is TGTGCCAGCAGCCCAGGGTATTCACCCCTCCACTTT.

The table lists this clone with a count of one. This CDR3 reads CASSPQLRGNQPQHF. The CDR3 DNA is TGTGCCAGCAGTCCACAACTCCGGGGCAATCAGCCCCAGCATTTT. This rearrangement joins TRBV6-2 or TRBV6-3 to TRBJ1-5; D unclear. The germline V and J ends were trimmed by 5 bases and 2 bases, with 13 bases remaining between them. The V gene's germline CDR1 is MNHEY and CDR2 SVGEGT. The CDR3 totals 15 residues.

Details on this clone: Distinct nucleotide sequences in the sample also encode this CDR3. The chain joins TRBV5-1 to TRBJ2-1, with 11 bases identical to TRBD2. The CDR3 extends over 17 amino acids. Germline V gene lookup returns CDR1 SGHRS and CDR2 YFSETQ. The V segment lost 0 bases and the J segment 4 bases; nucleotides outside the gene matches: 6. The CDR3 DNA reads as TGCGCCAGCAGCTTGGTTCTAGCGGGGGGTTCTTACAATGAGCAGTTCTTC. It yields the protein CASSLVLAGGSYNEQFF.

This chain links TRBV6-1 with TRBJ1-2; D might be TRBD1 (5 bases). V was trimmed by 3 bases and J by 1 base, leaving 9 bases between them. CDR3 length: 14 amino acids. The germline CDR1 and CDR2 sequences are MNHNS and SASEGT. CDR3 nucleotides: TGTGCCAGCAGTGATTGGGGGGTTAACTATGGCTACACCTTC. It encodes CASSDWGVNYGYTF.

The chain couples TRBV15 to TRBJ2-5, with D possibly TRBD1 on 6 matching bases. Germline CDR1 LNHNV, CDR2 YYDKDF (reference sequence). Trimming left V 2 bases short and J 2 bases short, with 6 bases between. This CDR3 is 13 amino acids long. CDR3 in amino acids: CATSRQGQETQYF. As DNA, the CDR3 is TGTGCCACCAGCAGACAGGGGCAAGAGACCCAGTACTTC.

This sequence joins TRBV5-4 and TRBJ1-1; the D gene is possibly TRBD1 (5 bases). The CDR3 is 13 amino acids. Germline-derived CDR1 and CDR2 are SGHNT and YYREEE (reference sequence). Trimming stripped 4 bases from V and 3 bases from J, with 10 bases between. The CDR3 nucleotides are TGTGCCAGCAGCCAGGGCCGGTACACTGAAGCTTTCTTT. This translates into CASSQGRYTEAFF. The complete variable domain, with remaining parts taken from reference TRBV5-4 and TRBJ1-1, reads ETGVTQSPTHLIKTRGQQVTLRCSSQSGHNTVSWYQQALGQGPQFIFQYYREEENGRGNFPPRFSGLQFPNYSSELNVNALELDDSALYLCASSQGRYTEAFFGQGTRLTVV.

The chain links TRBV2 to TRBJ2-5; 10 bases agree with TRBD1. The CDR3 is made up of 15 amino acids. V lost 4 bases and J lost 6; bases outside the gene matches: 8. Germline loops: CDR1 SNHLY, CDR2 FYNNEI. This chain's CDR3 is CASSASRDRGQTQYF. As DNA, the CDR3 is TGTGCCAGCAGTGCAAGCCGGGACAGGGGTCAGACCCAGTACTTC.

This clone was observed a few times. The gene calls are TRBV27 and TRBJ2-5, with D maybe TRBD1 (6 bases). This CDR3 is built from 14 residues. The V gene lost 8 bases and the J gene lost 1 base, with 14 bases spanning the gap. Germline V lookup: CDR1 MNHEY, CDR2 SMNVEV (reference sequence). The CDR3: CASARGEPQETQYF. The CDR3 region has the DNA TGTGCCAGCGCCAGGGGAGAGCCCCAAGAGACCCAGTACTTC.

The chain's CDR3 is CATREGNNQPQHF. Written as DNA, the CDR3 is TGTGCCACCCGGGAGGGTAACAATCAGCCCCAGCATTTT. The chain is built from TRBV28 and TRBJ1-5; D is uncertain. V was clipped by 10 bases and J by 3 bases, with 13 bases between them. This CDR3 spans 13 amino acids. Germline V gene data show CDR1 as MDHEN and CDR2 as SYDVKM. The variable domain in full, completed from reference TRBV28 and TRBJ1-5, reads DVKVTQSSRYLVKRTGEKVFLECVQDMDHENMFWYRQDPGLGLRLIYFSYDVKMKEKGDIPEGYSVSREKKERFSLILESASTNQTSMYLCATREGNNQPQHFGDGTRLSIL.

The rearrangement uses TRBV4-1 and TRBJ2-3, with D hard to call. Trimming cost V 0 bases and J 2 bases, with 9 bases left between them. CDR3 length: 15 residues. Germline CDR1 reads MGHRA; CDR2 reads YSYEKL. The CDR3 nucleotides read TGCGCCAGCAGCCAAGAGAACGAGTACACAGATACGCAGTATTTT. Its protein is CASSQENEYTDTQYF.

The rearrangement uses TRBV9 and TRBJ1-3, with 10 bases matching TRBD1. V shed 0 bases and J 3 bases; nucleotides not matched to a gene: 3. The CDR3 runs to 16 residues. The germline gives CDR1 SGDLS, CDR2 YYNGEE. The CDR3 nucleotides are TGTGCCAGCAGCGTAGGTGGGACAGGGGATGGAAACACCATATATTTT. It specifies CASSVGGTGDGNTIYF.

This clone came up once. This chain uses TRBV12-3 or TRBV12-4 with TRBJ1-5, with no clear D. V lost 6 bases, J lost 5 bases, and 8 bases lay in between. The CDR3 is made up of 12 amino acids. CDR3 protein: CASSQIYQPQHF. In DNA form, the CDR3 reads TGTGCCAGCAGCCAGATATATCAGCCCCAGCATTTT.

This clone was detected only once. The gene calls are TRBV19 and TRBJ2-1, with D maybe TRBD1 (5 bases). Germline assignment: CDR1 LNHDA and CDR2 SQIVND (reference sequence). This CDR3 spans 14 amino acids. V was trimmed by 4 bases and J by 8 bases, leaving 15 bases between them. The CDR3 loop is CASSTIQDRYEQFF. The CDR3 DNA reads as TGTGCCAGTAGTACGATACAGGATAGGTATGAGCAGTTCTTC.

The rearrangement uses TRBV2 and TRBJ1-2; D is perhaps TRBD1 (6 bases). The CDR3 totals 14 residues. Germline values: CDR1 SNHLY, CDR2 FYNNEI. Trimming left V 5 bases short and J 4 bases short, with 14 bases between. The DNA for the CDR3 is TGTGCCAGCAGTCCGGACAGAGGCGGCTATGGCTACACCTTC. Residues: CASSPDRGGYGYTF.

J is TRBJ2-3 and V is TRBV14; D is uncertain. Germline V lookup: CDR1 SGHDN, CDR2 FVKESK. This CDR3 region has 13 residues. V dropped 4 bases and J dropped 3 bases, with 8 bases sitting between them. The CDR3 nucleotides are TGTGCCAGCAGCCCGAGAGTGACAGATACGCAGTATTTT. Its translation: CASSPRVTDTQYF.

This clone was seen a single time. The CDR3 spells CASTTDPSADTQYF. Written as DNA, the CDR3 is TGTGCCAGCACTACTGACCCTAGCGCAGATACGCAGTATTTT. The rearrangement links TRBV2 to TRBJ2-3; weak D call: TRBD2 (6 bases). From germline, CDR1 is SNHLY and CDR2 FYNNEI. The germline V and J ends were trimmed by 7 bases and 4 bases, with 15 bases remaining between them. The CDR3 has 14 amino acids. The complete variable domain, with remaining parts taken from reference TRBV2 and TRBJ2-3, reads EPEVTQTPSHQVTQMGQEVILRCVPISNHLYFYWYRQILGQKVEFLVSFYNNEISEKSEIFDDQFSVERPDGSNFTLKIRSTKLEDSAMYFCASTTDPSADTQYFGPGTRLTVL.